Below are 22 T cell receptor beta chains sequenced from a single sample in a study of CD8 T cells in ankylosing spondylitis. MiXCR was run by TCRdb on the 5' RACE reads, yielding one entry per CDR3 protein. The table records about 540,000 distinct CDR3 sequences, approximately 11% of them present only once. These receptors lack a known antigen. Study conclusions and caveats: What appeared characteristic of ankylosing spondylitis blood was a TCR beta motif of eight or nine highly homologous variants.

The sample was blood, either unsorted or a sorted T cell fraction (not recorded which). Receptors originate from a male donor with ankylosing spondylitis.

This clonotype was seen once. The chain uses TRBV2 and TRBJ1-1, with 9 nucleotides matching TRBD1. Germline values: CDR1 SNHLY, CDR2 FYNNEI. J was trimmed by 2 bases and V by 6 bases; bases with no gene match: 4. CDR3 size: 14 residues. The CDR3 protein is CASRKGQGNTEAFF. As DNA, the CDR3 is TGTGCCAGCAGGAAGGGACAGGGAAACACTGAAGCTTTCTTT. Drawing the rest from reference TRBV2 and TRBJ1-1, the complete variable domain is EPEVTQTPSHQVTQMGQEVILRCVPISNHLYFYWYRQILGQKVEFLVSFYNNEISEKSEIFDDQFSVERPDGSNFTLKIRSTKLEDSAMYFCASRKGQGNTEAFFGQGTRLTVV.

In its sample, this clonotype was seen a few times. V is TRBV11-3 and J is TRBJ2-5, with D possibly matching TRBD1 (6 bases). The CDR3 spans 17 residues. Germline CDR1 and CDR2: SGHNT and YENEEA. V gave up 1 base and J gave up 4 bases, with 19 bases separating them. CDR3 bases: TGTGCCAGCAGCTTAGCCCTCAGGGGCACGATGGGAGAGACCCAGTACTTC. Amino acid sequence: CASSLALRGTMGETQYF.

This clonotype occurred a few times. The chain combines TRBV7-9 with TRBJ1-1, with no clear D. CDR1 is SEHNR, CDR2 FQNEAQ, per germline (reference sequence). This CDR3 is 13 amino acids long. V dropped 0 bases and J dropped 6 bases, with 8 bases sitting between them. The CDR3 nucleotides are TGTGCCAGCAGCTTAGCAAATGCAGCTGAAGCTTTCTTT. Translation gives CASSLANAAEAFF. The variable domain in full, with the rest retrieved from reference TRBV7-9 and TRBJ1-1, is DTGVSQNPRHKITKRGQNVTFRCDPISEHNRLYWYRQTLGQGPEFLTYFQNEAQLEKSRLLSDRFSAERPKGSFSTLEIQRTEQGDSAMYLCASSLANAAEAFFGQGTRLTVV.

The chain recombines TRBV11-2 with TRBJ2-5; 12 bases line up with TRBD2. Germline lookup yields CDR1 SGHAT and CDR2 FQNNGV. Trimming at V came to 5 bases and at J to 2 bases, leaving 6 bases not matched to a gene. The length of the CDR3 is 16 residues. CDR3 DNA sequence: TGTGCCAGCAGCCGCGGGACTAGCGGGCTACAAGAGACCCAGTACTTC. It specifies CASSRGTSGLQETQYF. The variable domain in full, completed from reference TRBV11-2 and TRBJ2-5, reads EAGVAQSPRYKIIEKRQSVAFWCNPISGHATLYWYQQILGQGPKLLIQFQNNGVVDDSQLPKDRFSAERLKGVDSTLKIQPAKLEDSAVYLCASSRGTSGLQETQYFGPGTRLLVL.

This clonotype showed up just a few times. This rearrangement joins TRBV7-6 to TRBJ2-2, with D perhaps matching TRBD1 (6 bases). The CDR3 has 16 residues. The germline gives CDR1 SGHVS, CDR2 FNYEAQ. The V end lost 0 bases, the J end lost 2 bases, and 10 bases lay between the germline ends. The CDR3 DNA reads TGTGCCAGCAGCTTAGCGGGGGCCCCCAACACCGGGGAGCTGTTTTTT. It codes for CASSLAGAPNTGELFF.

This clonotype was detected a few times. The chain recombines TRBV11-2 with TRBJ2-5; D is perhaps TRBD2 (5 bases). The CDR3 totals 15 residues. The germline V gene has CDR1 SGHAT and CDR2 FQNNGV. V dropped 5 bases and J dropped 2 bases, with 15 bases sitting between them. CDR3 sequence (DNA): TGTGCCAGCAGCCCCCGGTGGACGGGACAAGAGACCCAGTACTTC. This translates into CASSPRWTGQETQYF.

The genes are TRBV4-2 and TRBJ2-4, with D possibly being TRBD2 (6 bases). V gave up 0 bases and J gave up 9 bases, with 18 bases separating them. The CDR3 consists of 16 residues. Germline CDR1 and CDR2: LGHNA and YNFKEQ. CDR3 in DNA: TGTGCCAGCAGCCAAGACCTAGCGAGTTCAACCCCCATTCAGTACTTC. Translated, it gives CASSQDLASSTPIQYF.

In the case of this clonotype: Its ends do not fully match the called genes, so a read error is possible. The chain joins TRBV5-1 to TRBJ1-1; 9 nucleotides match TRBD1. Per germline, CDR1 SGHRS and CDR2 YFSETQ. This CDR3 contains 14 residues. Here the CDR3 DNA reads TGCGCCAGCAGCTTGGCCCAACAGGGGGCTGAAGCTCTCTTT. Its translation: CASSLAQQGAEALF. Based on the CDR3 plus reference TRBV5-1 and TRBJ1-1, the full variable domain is KAGVTQTPRYLIKTRGQQVTLSCSPISGHRSVSWYQQTPGQGLQFLFEYFSETQRNKGNFPGRFSGRQFSNSRSEMNVSTLELGDSALYLCASSLAQQGAEALFGQGTRLTVV.

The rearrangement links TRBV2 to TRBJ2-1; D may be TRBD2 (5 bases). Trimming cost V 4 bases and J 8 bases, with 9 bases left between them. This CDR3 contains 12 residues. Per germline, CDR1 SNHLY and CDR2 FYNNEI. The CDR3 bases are TGTGCCAGCAGTGGTTCGGGATATGAGCAGTTCTTC. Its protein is CASSGSGYEQFF.

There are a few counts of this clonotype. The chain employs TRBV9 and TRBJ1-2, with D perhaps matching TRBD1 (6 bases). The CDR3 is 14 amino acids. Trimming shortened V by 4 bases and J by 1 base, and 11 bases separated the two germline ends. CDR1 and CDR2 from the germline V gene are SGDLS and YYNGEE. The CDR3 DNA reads TGTGCCAGCAGCACGGGGGCTAATAACTATGGCTACACCTTC. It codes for CASSTGANNYGYTF.

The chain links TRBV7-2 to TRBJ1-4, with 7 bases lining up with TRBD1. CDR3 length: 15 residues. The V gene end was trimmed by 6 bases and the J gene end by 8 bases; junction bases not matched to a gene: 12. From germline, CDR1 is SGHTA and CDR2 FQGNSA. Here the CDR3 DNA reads TGTGCCAGCAGTTCTCAGGAGGGGGCGAGGGAAAAACTGTTTTTT. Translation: CASSSQEGAREKLFF.

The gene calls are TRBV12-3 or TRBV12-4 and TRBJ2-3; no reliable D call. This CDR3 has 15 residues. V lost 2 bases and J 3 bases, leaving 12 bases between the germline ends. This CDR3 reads CASSLNRVRTDTQYF. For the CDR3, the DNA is TGTGCCAGCAGTTTAAATCGGGTTAGAACAGATACGCAGTATTTT.

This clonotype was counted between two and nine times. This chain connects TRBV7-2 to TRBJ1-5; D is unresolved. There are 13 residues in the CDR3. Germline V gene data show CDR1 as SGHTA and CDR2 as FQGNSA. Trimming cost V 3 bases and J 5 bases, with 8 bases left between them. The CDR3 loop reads CASSFWVDQPQHF. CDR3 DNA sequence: TGTGCCAGCAGCTTCTGGGTGGATCAGCCCCAGCATTTT.

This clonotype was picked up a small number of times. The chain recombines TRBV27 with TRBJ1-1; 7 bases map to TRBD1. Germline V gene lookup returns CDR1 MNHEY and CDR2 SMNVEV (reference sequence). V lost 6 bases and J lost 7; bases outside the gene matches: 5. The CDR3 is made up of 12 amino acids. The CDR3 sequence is CASSGSGGEAFF. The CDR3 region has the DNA TGTGCCAGCAGCGGGTCAGGGGGTGAAGCTTTCTTT.

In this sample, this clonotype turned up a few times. The CDR3 DNA reads as TGTGCCAGCAGCTTGGGTGGGACAGGGGAAAGGGAGCAGTACTTC. It specifies CASSLGGTGEREQYF. This sequence joins TRBV5-6 and TRBJ2-7, with 10 bases identical to TRBD1. Germline CDR1 SGHDT, CDR2 YYEEEE. V gave up 0 bases and J gave up 7 bases; unmatched junction bases: 7. The CDR3 spans 15 residues.

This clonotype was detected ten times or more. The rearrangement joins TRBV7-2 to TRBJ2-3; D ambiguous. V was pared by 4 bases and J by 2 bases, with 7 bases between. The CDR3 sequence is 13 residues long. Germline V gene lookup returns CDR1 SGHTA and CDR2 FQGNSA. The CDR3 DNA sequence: TGTGCCAGCAGCTCCGAGGCCACAGATACGCAGTATTTT. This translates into CASSSEATDTQYF.

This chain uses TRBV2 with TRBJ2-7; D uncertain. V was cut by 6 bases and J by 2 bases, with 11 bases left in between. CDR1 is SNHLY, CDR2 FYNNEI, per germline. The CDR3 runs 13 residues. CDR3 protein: CASRSQVPYEQYV. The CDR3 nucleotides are TGTGCCAGCAGATCCCAGGTTCCCTACGAGCAGTACGTC.

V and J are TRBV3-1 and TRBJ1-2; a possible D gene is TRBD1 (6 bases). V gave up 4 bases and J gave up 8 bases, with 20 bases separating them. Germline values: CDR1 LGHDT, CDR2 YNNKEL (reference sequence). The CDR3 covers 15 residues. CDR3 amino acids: CASSRETGPGWGYTF. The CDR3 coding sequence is TGTGCCAGCAGCCGAGAGACAGGTCCCGGGTGGGGCTACACCTTC.

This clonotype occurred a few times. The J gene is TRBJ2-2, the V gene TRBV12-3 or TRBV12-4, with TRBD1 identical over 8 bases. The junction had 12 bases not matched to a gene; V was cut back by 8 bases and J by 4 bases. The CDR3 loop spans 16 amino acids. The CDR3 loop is CASSGGVQRFTGELFF. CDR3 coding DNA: TGTGCCAGCTCAGGGGGCGTACAGCGGTTCACCGGGGAGCTGTTTTTT.

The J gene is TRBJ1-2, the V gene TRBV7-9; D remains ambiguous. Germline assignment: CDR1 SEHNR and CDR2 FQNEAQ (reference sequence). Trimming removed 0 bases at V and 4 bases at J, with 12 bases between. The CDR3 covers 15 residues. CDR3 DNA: TGTGCCAGCAGCTTAGCCGCCGGAAGGGTCTATGGCTACACCTTC. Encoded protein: CASSLAAGRVYGYTF.

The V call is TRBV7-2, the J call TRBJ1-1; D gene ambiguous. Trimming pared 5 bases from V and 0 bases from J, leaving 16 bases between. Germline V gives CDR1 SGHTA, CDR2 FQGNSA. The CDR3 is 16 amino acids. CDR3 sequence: CASSPPTRLMNTEAFF. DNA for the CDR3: TGTGCCAGCAGCCCCCCGACGCGGTTGATGAACACTGAAGCTTTCTTT.

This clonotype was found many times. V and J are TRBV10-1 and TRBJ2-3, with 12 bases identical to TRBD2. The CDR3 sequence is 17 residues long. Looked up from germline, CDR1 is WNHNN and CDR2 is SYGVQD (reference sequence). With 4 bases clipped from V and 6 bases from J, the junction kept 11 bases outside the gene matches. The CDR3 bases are TGCGCCAGCAGTGGGCCCCTAGCGGGAGGGCCCTCTGATACGCAGTATTTT. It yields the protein CASSGPLAGGPSDTQYF.